The 4 T cell receptor beta chains in this list originate from one sample, sequenced in a study of Ad26.COV2.S vaccination and SARS-CoV-2 variants. Assay used: immunoSEQ multiplex PCR; TCRdb lists only in-frame clones, some missing. The sample shows about 350,000 clones, 92% of them seen only once. This sample comprised peripheral blood, obtained after recovery from COVID-19. These receptors were taken from a human donor who had recovered from COVID-19.

This sequence joins TRBV7-3 and TRBJ1-1; tentative D call: TRBD1 (5 bases). CDR1 is SGHTA, CDR2 FQGTGA, per germline. The CDR3 sequence is 13 residues long. V was trimmed by 5 bases and J by 7 bases, leaving 14 bases between them. DNA for the CDR3: TGTGCCAGCAGCCAAAGTGGGGCAAATGAAGCTTTCTTT. Translating gives CASSQSGANEAFF.

The gene calls are TRBV3-1 (or the pseudogene TRBV3-2) and TRBJ2-5, with TRBD1 matching 8 bases. V gave up 3 bases and J gave up 5 bases; unmatched junction bases: 5. Germline assignment: CDR1 LGHDT and CDR2 YNNKEL (reference sequence). This CDR3 region has 14 residues. This CDR3 is CASSHWTGWETQYF. DNA of the CDR3: TGTGCCAGCAGCCACTGGACAGGGTGGGAGACCCAGTACTTC.

The chain carries TRBV4-3 and TRBJ1-6; maybe TRBD1 (6 bases). Per the germline V gene, CDR1 is LGHNA and CDR2 is YSLEER. This CDR3 has 17 amino acids. V shed 1 base and J shed 5 bases, with 15 bases lying between them. The CDR3 protein is CASSQGRDIKDNSPLHF. The CDR3 DNA follows: TGCGCCAGCAGCCAAGGGAGGGACATTAAAGATAATTCACCCCTCCACTTT.

This chain uses TRBV6-5 with TRBJ2-7; a weak D match, TRBD1 (6 bases). Trimming removed 3 bases at V and 0 bases at J, with 12 bases between. CDR1 and CDR2 (germline): MNHEY, SVGAGI. The CDR3 consists of 15 residues. In nucleotides, the CDR3 is TGTGCCAGCAGTTATCAGGGGTCGAGCTCCTACGAGCAGTACTTC. As protein: CASSYQGSSSYEQYF.